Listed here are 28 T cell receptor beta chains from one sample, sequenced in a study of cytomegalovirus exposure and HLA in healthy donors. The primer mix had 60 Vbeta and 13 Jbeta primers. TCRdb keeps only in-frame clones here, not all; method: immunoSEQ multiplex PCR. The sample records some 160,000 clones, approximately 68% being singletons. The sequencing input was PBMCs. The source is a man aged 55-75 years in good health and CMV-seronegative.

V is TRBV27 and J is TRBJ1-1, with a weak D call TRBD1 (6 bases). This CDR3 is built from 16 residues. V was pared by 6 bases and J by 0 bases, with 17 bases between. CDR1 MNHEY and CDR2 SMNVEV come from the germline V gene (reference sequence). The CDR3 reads CASSPPGDEMNTEAFF. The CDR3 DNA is TGTGCCAGCAGCCCCCCAGGGGACGAGATGAACACTGAAGCTTTCTTT.

CDR3 coding DNA: TGTGCCACCAGCAGAGAAAGGGGCGGCCTTACCTACGAGCAGTACTTC. Translation: CATSRERGGLTYEQYF. The gene calls are TRBV15 and TRBJ2-7; D is possibly TRBD1 (5 bases). The CDR3 is 16 amino acids. Germline CDR1 and CDR2: LNHNV and YYDKDF (reference sequence). V lost 0 bases and J lost 2, with 14 bases in between.

The CDR3 bases are TGTGCCAGTAGTCCCCGGACAGGGTTCGCGAACACCGGGGAGCTGTTTTTT. Translating gives CASSPRTGFANTGELFF. The gene calls are TRBV19 and TRBJ2-2; 8 positions agree with TRBD1. This CDR3 region has 17 residues. CDR1 and CDR2 from the germline V gene are LNHDA and SQIVND (reference sequence). Trimming cost V 5 bases and J 0 bases; bases outside gene matches: 8.

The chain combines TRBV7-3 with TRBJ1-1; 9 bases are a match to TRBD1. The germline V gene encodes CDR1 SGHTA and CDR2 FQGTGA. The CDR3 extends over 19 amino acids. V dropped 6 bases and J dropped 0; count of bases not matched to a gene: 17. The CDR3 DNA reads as TGTGCCAGCAGGACAGATTCCGGGACAGGGTTCAGGGTGAACACTGAAGCTTTCTTT. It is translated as CASRTDSGTGFRVNTEAFF.

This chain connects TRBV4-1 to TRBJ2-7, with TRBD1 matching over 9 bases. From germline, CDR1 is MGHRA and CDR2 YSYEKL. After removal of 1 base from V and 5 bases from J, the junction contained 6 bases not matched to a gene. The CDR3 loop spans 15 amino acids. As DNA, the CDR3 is TGCGCCAGCAGCCAAGGTTGGGACAGGGTCGACGAGCAGTACTTC. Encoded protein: CASSQGWDRVDEQYF.

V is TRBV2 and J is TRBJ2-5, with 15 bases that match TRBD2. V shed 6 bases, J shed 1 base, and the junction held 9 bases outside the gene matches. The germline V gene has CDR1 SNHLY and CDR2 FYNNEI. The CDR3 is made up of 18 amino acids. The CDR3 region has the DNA TGTGCCAGCAGCCTCCCCGGACTAGCGGGAGGGGGCCAAGAGACCCAGTACTTC. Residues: CASSLPGLAGGGQETQYF.

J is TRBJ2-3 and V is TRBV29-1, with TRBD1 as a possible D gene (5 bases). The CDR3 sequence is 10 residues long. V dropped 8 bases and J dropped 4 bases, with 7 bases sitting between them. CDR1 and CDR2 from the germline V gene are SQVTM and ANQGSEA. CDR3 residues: CSLGPDTQYF. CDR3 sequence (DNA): TGCAGCCTGGGGCCAGATACGCAGTATTTT.

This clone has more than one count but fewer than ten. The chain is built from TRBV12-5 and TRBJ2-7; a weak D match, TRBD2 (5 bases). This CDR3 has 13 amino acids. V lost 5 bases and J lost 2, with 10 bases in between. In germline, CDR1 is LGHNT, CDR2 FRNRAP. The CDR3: CASGLSGTYEQYF. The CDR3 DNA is TGTGCTAGTGGTCTAAGCGGCACCTACGAGCAGTACTTC.

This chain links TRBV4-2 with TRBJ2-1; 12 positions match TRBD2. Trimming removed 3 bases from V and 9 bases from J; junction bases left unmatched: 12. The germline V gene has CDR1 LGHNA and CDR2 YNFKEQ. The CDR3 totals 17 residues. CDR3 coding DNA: TGTGCCAGCAGCCAGTTCACTCTAGCGGGAGGGCCGAGTGAGCAGTTCTTC. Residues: CASSQFTLAGGPSEQFF.

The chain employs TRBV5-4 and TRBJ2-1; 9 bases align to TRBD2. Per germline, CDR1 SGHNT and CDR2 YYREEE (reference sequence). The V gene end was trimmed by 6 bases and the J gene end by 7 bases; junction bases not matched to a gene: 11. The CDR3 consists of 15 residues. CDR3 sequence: CASTPGAGGMNEQFF. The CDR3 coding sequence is TGTGCCAGCACACCGGGCGCGGGAGGGATGAATGAGCAGTTCTTC. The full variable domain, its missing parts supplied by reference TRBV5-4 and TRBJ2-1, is ETGVTQSPTHLIKTRGQQVTLRCSSQSGHNTVSWYQQALGQGPQFIFQYYREEENGRGNFPPRFSGLQFPNYSSELNVNALELDDSALYLCASTPGAGGMNEQFFGPGTRLTVL.

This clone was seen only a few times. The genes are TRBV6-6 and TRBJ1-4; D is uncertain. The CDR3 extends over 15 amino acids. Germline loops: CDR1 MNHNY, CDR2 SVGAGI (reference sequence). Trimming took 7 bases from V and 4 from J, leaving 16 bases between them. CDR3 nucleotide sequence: TGTGCCAGCACCCTGACCGGGAGGGATAATGAAAAACTGTTTTTT. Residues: CASTLTGRDNEKLFF.

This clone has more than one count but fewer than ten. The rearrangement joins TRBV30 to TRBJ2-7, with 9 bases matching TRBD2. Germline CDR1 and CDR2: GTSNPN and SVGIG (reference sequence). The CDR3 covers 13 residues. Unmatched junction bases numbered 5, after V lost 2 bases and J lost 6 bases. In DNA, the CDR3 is TGTGCCTGGAGTCCGGGACTAGCCCTCGAGCAGTACTTC. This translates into CAWSPGLALEQYF.

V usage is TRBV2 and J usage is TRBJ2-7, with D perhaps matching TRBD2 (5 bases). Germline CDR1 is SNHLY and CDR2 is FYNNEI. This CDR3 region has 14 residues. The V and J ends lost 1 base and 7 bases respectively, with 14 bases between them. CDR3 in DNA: TGTGCCAGCAGTGAAGGGACTGGGGTCGGAGAGCAGTACTTC. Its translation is CASSEGTGVGEQYF.

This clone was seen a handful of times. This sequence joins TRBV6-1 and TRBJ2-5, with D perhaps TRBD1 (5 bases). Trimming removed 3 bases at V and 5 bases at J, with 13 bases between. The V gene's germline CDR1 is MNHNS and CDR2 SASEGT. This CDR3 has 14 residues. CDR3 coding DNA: TGTGCCAGCAGTGAGGATGGGGCTGGGGAGACCCAGTACTTC. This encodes CASSEDGAGETQYF.

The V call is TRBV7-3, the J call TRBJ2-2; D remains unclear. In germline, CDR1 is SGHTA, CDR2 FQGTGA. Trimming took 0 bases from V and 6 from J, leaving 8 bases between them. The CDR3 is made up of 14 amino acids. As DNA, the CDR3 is TGTGCCAGCAGCTTAACCCCCCCGGCCGGGGAGCTGTTTTTT. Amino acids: CASSLTPPAGELFF.

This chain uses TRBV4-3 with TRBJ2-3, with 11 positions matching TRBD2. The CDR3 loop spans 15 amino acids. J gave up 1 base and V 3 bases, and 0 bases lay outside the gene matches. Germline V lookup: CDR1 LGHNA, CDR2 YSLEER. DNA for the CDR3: TGCGCCAGCAGCCAGGGACTAGCGGGCACAGATACGCAGTATTTT. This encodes CASSQGLAGTDTQYF.

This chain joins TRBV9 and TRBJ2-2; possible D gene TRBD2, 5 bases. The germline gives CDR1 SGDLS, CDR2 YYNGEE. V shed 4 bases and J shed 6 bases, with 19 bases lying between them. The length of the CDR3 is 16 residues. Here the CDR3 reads CASSSHHRRAAGELFF. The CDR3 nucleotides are TGTGCCAGCAGCTCCCACCATCGGAGAGCGGCCGGGGAGCTGTTTTTT.

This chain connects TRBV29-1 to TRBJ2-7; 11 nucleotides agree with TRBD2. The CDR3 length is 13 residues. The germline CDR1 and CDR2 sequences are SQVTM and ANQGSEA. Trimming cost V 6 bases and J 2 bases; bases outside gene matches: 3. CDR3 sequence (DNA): TGCAGCGTCGCGACTAGCGGGGCCTACGAGCAGTACTTC. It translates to CSVATSGAYEQYF.

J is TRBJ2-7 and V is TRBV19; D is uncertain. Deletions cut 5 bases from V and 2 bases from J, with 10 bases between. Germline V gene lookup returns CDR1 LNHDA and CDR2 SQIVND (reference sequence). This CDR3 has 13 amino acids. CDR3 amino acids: CASSPPLAYEQYF. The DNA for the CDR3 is TGTGCCAGTAGTCCCCCTCTCGCCTACGAGCAGTACTTC.

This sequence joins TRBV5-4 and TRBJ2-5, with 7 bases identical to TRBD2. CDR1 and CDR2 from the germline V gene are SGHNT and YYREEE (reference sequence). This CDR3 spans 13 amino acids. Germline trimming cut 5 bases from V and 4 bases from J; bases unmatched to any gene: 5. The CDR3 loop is CASSLLASETQYF. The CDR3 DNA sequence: TGTGCCAGCAGTTTACTAGCGTCAGAGACCCAGTACTTC.

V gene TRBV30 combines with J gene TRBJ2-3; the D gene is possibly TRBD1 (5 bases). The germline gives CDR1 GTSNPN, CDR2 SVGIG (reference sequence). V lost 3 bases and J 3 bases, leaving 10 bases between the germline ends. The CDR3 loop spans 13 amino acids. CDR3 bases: TGTGCCTGGAGCACAGGAGATACAGATACGCAGTATTTT. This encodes CAWSTGDTDTQYF.

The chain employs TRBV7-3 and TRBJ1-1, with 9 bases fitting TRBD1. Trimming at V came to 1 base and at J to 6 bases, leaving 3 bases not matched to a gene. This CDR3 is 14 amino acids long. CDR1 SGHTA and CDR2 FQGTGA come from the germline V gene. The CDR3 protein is CASSLKGQGAEAFF. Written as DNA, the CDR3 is TGTGCCAGCAGCTTAAAGGGACAGGGCGCTGAAGCTTTCTTT.

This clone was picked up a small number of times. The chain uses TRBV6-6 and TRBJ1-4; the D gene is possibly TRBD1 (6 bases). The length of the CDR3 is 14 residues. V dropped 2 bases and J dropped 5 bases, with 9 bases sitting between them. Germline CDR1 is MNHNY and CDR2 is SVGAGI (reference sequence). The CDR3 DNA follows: TGTGCCAGCAGTTACGGACAGCTAAATGAAAAACTGTTTTTT. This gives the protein CASSYGQLNEKLFF.

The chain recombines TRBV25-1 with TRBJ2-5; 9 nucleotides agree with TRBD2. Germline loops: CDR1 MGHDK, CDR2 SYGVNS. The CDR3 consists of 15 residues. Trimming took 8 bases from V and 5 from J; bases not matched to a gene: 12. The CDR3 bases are TGTGCCAGCTCTTTAAGGGCTAGCGGGATGGAGACCCAGTACTTC. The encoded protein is CASSLRASGMETQYF.

CDR3 sequence reads: CASNRQIMNTEAFF. CDR3 nucleotides: TGTGCCAGCAATCGACAGATTATGAACACTGAAGCTTTCTTT. This rearrangement joins TRBV2 to TRBJ1-1, with D tentatively TRBD1 (5 bases). Germline CDR1 SNHLY, CDR2 FYNNEI. The CDR3 has 14 amino acids. V gave up 7 bases and J gave up 0 bases, with 12 bases separating them.

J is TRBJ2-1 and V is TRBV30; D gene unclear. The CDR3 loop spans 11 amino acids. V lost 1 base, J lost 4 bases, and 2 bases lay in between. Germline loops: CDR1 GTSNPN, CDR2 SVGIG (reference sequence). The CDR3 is CAWSAYNEQFF. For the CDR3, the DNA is TGTGCCTGGAGTGCATACAATGAGCAGTTCTTC.

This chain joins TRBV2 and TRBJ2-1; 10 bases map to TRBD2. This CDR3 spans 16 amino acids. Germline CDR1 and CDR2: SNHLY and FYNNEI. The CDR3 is CALGAGGPGSYNEQFF. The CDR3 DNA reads TGTGCGTTGGGAGCGGGAGGGCCCGGATCCTACAATGAGCAGTTCTTC.

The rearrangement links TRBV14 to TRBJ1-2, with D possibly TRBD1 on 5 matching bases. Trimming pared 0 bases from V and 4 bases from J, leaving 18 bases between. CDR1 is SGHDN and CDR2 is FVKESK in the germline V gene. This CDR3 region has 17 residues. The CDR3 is CASSQDIRQGRSYGYTF. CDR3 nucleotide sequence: TGTGCCAGCAGCCAAGATATACGGCAGGGAAGATCCTATGGCTACACCTTC.